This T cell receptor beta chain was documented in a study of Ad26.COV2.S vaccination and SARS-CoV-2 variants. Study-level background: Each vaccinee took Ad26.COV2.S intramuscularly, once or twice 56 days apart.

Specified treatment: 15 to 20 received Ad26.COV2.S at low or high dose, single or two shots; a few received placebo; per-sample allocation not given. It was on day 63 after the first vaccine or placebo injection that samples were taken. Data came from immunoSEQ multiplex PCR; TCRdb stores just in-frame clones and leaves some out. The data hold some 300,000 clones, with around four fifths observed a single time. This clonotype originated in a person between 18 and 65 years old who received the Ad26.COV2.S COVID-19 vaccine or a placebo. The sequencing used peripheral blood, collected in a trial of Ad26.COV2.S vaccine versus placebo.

The CDR3 loop is CASRRDLWGELFF. The CDR3, as DNA: TGTGCCAGCAGACGGGACCTTTGGGGGGAGCTGTTTTTT. The chain combines TRBV28 with TRBJ2-2, with D possibly called TRBD1 or TRBD2 (5 bases each). The CDR3 has 13 amino acids. The germline CDR1 and CDR2 sequences are MDHEN and SYDVKM. Between the trimmed V and J ends, which lost 6 bases and 8 bases, there was a span of 13 bases.